The clone carrying this TCR beta chain was counted between two and nine times. The PCR had 60 Vbeta and 13 Jbeta primers. The protocol was immunoSEQ multiplex PCR, while the TCRdb copy is restricted to in-frame clones and leaves out a portion. The top ten clones hold about 2.9% of a sample with approximately 140,000 clones, 60% to 85% of them seen once. The germline V gene encodes CDR1 LNHDA and CDR2 SQIVND (reference sequence). Trimming at V came to 1 base and at J to 2 bases, leaving 10 bases not matched to a gene. The CDR3 extends over 17 amino acids. This specimen belongs to a study of cytomegalovirus exposure and HLA in healthy donors.

This TCR was sampled from a middle-aged man in good health and CMV-seropositive. Sequencing was performed on PBMCs. The chain has TRBV19 and TRBJ2-7, with TRBD2 matching 8 bases. The CDR3 DNA reads TGTGCCAGTAGTATAGCGGGCGGGACTAGGGGACCCTACGAGCAGTACTTC. It is translated as CASSIAGGTRGPYEQYF.